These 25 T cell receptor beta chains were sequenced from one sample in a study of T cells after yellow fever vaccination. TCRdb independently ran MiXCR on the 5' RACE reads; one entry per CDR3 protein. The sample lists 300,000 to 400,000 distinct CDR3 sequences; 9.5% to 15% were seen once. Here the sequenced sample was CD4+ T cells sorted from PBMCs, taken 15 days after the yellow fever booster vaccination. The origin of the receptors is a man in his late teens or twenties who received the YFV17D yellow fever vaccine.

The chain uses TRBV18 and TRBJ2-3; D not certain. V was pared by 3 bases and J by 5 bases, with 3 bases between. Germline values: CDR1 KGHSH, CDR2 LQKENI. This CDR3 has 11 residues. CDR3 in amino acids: CASSPQDTQYF. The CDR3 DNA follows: TGTGCCAGCTCACCGCAAGATACGCAGTATTTT. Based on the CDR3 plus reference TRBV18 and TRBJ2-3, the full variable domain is NAGVMQNPRHLVRRRGQEARLRCSPMKGHSHVYWYRQLPEEGLKFMVYLQKENIIDESGMPKERFSAEFPKEGPSILRIQQVVRGDSAAYFCASSPQDTQYFGPGTRLTVL.

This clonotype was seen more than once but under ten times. Here the CDR3 DNA reads TGTGCCACCACGGCCCTGGGGAACTATGGCTACACCTTC. Amino acids: CATTALGNYGYTF. V is TRBV19 and J is TRBJ1-2; D gene uncertain. Trimming cost V 10 bases and J 2 bases, with 14 bases left between them. Germline-derived CDR1 and CDR2 are LNHDA and SQIVND (reference sequence). The CDR3 contains 13 residues.

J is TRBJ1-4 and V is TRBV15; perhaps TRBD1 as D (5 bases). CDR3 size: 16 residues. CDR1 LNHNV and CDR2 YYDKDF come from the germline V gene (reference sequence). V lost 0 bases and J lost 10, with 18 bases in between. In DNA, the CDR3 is TGTGCCACCAGCAGAGAATGGGGCAAAGGAGATGTAAAACTGTTTTTT. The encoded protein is CATSREWGKGDVKLFF.

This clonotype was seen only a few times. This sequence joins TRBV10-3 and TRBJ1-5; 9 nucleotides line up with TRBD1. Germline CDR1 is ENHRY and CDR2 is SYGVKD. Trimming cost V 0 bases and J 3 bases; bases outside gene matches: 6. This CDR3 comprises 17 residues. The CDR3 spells CAISESYRGRNNQPQHF. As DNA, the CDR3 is TGTGCCATCAGTGAGTCTTACAGGGGGCGCAACAATCAGCCCCAGCATTTT.

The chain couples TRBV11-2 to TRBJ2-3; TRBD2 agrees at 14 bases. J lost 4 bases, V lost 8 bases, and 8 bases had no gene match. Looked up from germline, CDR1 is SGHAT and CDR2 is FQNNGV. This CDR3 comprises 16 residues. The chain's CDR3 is CASGSTSGGAADTQYF. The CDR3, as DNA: TGTGCCAGCGGGTCGACTAGCGGGGGGGCGGCAGATACGCAGTATTTT.

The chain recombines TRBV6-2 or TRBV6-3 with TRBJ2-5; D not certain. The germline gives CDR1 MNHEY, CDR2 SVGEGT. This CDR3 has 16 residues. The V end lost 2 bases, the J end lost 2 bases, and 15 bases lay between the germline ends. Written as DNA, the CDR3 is TGTGCCAGCAGTTACACCCCGACGGAACCTCAAGAGACCCAGTACTTC. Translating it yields CASSYTPTEPQETQYF.

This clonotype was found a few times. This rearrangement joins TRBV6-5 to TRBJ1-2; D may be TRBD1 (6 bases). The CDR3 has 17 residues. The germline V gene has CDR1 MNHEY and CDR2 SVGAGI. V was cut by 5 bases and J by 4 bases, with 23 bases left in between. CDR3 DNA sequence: TGTGCCAGCAGTGCTTTGGGACACTATCCTCCCCCCTATGGCTACACCTTC. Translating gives CASSALGHYPPPYGYTF.

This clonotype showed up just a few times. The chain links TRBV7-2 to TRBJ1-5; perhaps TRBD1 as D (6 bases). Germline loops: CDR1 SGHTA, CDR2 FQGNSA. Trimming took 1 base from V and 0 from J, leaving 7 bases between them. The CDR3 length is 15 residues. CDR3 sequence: CASSLDRDSNQPQHF. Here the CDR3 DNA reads TGTGCCAGCAGCTTAGACAGGGATAGCAATCAGCCCCAGCATTTT.

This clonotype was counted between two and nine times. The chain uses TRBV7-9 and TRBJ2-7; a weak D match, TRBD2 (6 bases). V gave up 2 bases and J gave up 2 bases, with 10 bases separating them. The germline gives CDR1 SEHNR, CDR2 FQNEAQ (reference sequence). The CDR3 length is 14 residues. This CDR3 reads CASSLSGETYEQYV. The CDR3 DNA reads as TGTGCCAGCAGCTTATCGGGGGAGACCTACGAGCAGTACGTC.

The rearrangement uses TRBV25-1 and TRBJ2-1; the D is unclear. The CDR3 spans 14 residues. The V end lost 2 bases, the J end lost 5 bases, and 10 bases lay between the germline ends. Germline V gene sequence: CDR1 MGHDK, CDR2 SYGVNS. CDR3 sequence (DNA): TGTGCCAGCAGTGAAGTAAAGGAGAACAATGAGCAGTTCTTC. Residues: CASSEVKENNEQFF.

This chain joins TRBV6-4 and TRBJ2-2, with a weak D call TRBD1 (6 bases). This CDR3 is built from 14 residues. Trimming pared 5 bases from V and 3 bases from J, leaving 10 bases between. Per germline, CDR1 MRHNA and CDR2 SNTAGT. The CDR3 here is CASSIQGYTGELFF. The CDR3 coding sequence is TGTGCCAGCAGTATCCAGGGGTACACCGGGGAGCTGTTTTTT.

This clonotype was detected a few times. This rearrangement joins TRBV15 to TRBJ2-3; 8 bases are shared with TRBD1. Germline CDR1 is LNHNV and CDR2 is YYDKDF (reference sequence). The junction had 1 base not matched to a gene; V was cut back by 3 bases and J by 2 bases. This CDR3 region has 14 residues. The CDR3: CATSRDRATDTQYF. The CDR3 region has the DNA TGTGCCACCAGCAGGGACAGGGCCACAGATACGCAGTATTTT.

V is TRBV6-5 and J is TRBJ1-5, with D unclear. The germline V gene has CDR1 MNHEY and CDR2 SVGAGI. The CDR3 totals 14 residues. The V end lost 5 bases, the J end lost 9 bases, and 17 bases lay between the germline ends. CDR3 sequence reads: CASSTGVEVMPQHF. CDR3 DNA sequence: TGTGCCAGCAGTACGGGCGTGGAGGTGATGCCCCAGCATTTT.

The CDR3 sequence: CASSRWTSGDLETQYF. CDR3 sequence (DNA): TGCGCCAGCAGCAGGTGGACTAGCGGGGATTTAGAGACCCAGTACTTC. This chain joins TRBV5-1 and TRBJ2-5; 12 positions agree with TRBD2. The CDR3 loop spans 16 amino acids. From germline, CDR1 is SGHRS and CDR2 YFSETQ. V lost 4 bases and J lost 4; bases outside the gene matches: 8.

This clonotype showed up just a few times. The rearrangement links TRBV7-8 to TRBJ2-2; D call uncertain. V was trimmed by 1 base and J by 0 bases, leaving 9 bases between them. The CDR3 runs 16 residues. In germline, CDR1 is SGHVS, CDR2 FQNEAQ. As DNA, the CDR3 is TGTGCCAGCAGCTTAGGTCCACGGGCGAACACCGGGGAGCTGTTTTTT. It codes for CASSLGPRANTGELFF. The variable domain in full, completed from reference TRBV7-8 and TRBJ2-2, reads GAGVSQSPRYKVAKRGQDVALRCDPISGHVSLFWYQQALGQGPEFLTYFQNEAQLDKSGLPSDRFFAERPEGSVSTLKIQRTQQEDSAVYLCASSLGPRANTGELFFGEGSRLTVL.

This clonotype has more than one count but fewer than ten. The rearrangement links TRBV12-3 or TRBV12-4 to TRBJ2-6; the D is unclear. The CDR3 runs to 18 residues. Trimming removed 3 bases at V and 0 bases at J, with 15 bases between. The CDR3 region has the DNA TGTGCCAGCAGTTTCAGCAGAACCTCATTCTCTGGGGCCAACGTCCTGACTTTC. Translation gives CASSFSRTSFSGANVLTF.

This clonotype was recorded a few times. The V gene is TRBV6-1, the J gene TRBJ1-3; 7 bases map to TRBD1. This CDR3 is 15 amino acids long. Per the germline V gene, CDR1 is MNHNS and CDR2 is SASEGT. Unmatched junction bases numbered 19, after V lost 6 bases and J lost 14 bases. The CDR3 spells CASSEGQPLWKRLYF. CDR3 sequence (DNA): TGTGCCAGCAGCGAGGGACAGCCTCTCTGGAAACGCCTATATTTT.

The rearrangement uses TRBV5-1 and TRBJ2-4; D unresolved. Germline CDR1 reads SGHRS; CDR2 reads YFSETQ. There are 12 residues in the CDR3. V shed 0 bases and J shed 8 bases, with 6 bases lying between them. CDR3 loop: CASSLGEDIQYF. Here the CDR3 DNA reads TGCGCCAGCAGCTTGGGGGAAGACATTCAGTACTTC.

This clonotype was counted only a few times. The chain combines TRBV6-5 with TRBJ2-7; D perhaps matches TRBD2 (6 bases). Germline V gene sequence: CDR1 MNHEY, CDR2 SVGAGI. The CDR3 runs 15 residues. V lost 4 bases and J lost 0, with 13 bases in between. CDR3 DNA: TGTGCCAGCAGTTCGGACATGGAGGGCTCCTACGAGCAGTACTTC. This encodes CASSSDMEGSYEQYF.

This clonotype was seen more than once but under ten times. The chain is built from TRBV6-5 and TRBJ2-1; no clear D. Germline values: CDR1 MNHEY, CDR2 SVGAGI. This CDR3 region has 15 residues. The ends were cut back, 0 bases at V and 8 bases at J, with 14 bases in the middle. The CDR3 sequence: CASSYSSIVSYEQFF. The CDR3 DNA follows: TGTGCCAGCAGTTACTCATCGATCGTATCCTATGAGCAGTTCTTC.

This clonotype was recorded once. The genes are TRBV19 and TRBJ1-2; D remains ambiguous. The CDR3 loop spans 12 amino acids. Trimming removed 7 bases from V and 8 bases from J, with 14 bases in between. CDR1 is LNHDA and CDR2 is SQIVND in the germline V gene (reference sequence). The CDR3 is CASTRDSGGYTF. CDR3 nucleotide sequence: TGTGCCAGTACCCGAGACTCTGGCGGCTACACCTTC.

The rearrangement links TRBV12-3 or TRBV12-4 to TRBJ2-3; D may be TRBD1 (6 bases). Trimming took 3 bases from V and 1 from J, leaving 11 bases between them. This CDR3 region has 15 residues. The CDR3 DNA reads TGTGCCAGCAGTTTTTTACAGGGACGCACAGATACGCAGTATTTT. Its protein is CASSFLQGRTDTQYF.

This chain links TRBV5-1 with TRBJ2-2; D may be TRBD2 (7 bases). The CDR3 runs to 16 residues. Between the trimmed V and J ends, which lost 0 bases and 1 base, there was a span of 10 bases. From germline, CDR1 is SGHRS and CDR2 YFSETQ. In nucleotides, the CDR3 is TGCGCCAGCAGCTTGGAGGGGGGGAAGAACACCGGGGAGCTGTTTTTT. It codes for CASSLEGGKNTGELFF. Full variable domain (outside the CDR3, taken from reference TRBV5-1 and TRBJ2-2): KAGVTQTPRYLIKTRGQQVTLSCSPISGHRSVSWYQQTPGQGLQFLFEYFSETQRNKGNFPGRFSGRQFSNSRSEMNVSTLELGDSALYLCASSLEGGKNTGELFFGEGSRLTVL.

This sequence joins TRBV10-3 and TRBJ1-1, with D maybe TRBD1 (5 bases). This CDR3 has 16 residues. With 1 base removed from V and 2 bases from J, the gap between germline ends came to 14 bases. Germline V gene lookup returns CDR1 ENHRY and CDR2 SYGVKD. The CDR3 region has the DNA TGTGCCATCAGTGAGTTATACGGTGGGGCCAACACTGAAGCTTTCTTT. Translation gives CAISELYGGANTEAFF.

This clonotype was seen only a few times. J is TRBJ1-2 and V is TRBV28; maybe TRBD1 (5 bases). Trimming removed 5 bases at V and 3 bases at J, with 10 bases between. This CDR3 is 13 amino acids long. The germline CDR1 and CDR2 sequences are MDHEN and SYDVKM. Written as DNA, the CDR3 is TGTGCCAGCAGTGGGGCAGCAGACTATGGCTACACCTTC. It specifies CASSGAADYGYTF.